Below are 20 T cell receptor beta chains sequenced from a single sample in a study of T cells in Graves' hyperthyroidism and ophthalmopathy. Amplified TCR beta CDR3 regions came from RNA transcripts. RT-PCR in the first round (using the HTBI primer set) targeted the TCR CDR3. One entry per CDR3 protein results from TCRdb running MiXCR on the multiplex PCR reads. The repertoire holds under 400,000 distinct CDR3 sequences, around 14% seen once, with 9% to 9.5% in the top ten. The specimen sequenced was blood. Receptors were obtained from a woman between 18 and 29 years old with Graves' hyperthyroidism.

On this clonotype itself: This sequence may be a read error, since a much larger clone differs from it by one base. This chain connects TRBV20-1 to TRBJ2-1, with 12 bases fitting TRBD2. CDR3 size: 17 residues. CDR1 is DFQATT and CDR2 is SNEGSKA in the germline V gene (reference sequence). This CDR3 reads CSARGGLAGSYYNEQFF. The CDR3 bases are TGCAGTGCGAGAGGAGGACTAGCGGGGTCCTACTACAATGAGCAGTTCTTC.

This clonotype came up many times. V gene TRBV12-3 or TRBV12-4 combines with J gene TRBJ2-3; 10 positions agree with TRBD2. V was pared by 1 base and J by 3 bases, with 7 bases of the junction left unmatched. This CDR3 is 17 amino acids long. CDR3 coding DNA: TGTGCCAGCAGTTTAGGATTAGCGGGGGGTGGGACAGATACGCAGTATTTT. As protein: CASSLGLAGGGTDTQYF.

This clonotype has a handful of counts. The rearrangement joins TRBV9 to TRBJ2-6; D gene unclear. The CDR3 consists of 16 residues. V lost 4 bases, J lost 0 bases, and 11 bases lay in between. In germline, CDR1 is SGDLS, CDR2 YYNGEE. This chain's CDR3 is CASSLGPLSGANVLTF. CDR3 sequence (DNA): TGTGCCAGCAGCCTTGGGCCCCTCTCTGGGGCCAACGTCCTGACTTTC.

This clonotype showed up many times. The chain joins TRBV12-3 or TRBV12-4 to TRBJ2-7; possible D gene TRBD2, 6 bases. The CDR3 consists of 17 residues. V was clipped by 0 bases and J by 5 bases, with 20 bases between them. The CDR3 bases are TGTGCCAGCAGTTTAGCGCTGTGGAGCGGGCTCCGGGACGAGCAGTACTTC. Translated, it gives CASSLALWSGLRDEQYF.

This clonotype appeared many times. The chain joins TRBV4-3 to TRBJ1-5; a possible D gene is TRBD1 (6 bases). Trimming took 0 bases from V and 4 from J, leaving 10 bases between them. CDR1 is LGHNA, CDR2 YSLEER, per germline. The CDR3 runs 15 residues. The CDR3 spells CASSQDWGPNQPQHF. The DNA of the CDR3 is TGCGCCAGCAGCCAAGATTGGGGGCCTAATCAGCCCCAGCATTTT.

J is TRBJ1-2 and V is TRBV6-5; D is unresolved. This CDR3 is 12 amino acids long. Germline V CDR1 and CDR2: MNHEY, SVGAGI. With 4 bases removed from V and 8 bases from J, the gap between germline ends came to 11 bases. CDR3 bases: TGTGCCAGCAGTTTTTCGGGAAGAGGCTACACCTTC. This translates into CASSFSGRGYTF.

This clonotype came up many times. V is TRBV6-2 or TRBV6-3 and J is TRBJ2-7; D is tentatively TRBD1 or TRBD2 (5 bases each). Germline CDR1 MNHEY, CDR2 SVGEGT. The CDR3 sequence is 18 residues long. The V end lost 0 bases, the J end lost 3 bases, and 21 bases lay between the germline ends. The CDR3 is CASSYSSRGKLVIYEQYF. The CDR3 DNA sequence: TGTGCCAGCAGTTACTCGAGTAGGGGAAAACTAGTTATCTACGAGCAGTACTTC.

This clonotype was counted many times. The genes are TRBV28 and TRBJ2-1; 7 nucleotides agree with TRBD2. Trimming took 7 bases from V and 6 from J; bases not matched to a gene: 6. CDR3 length: 13 residues. The germline gives CDR1 MDHEN, CDR2 SYDVKM. CDR3 coding DNA: TGTGCCAGCAAATTAAGCGGGGCCAATGAGCAGTTCTTC. Its translation: CASKLSGANEQFF. Combining the CDR3 with reference TRBV28 and TRBJ2-1 gives the whole variable domain DVKVTQSSRYLVKRTGEKVFLECVQDMDHENMFWYRQDPGLGLRLIYFSYDVKMKEKGDIPEGYSVSREKKERFSLILESASTNQTSMYLCASKLSGANEQFFGPGTRLTVL.

This clonotype was detected many times. The chain joins TRBV12-3 or TRBV12-4 to TRBJ1-6; no clear D. Trimming took off 3 bases at V and 8 bases at J, with 5 bases between the two ends. The CDR3 length is 12 residues. The CDR3 here is CASSFQYSPLHF. The DNA for the CDR3 is TGTGCCAGCAGTTTCCAGTATTCACCCCTCCACTTT.

In its sample, this clonotype was seen many times. The V and J genes are TRBV4-3 and TRBJ2-3, with D hard to call. The germline V and J ends were trimmed by 0 bases and 7 bases, with 8 bases remaining between them. The V gene's germline CDR1 is LGHNA and CDR2 YSLEER. This CDR3 region has 13 residues. CDR3 in amino acids: CASSQDGDYTQYF. For the CDR3, the DNA is TGCGCCAGCAGCCAAGACGGAGACTATACGCAGTATTTT.

This clonotype was recorded a few times. The chain joins TRBV9 to TRBJ2-1; 10 bases fit TRBD2. The CDR3 covers 15 residues. Losses at the gene ends were 0 bases for V and 3 bases for J; bases not matched to a gene: 0. Germline CDR1 reads SGDLS; CDR2 reads YYNGEE. CDR3 DNA: TGTGCCAGCAGCGTAGGGACTAGCGGCTACAATGAGCAGTTCTTC. Amino acid sequence: CASSVGTSGYNEQFF.

Concerning this clonotype itself: This sequence may be a read error, since a much larger clone differs from it by one base. The chain couples TRBV7-9 to TRBJ2-7; the match to TRBD1 covers 7 bases. Germline CDR1 SEHNR, CDR2 FQNEAQ (reference sequence). The V and J ends lost 5 bases and 2 bases, in that order; junction bases with no gene match: 6. The CDR3 runs 14 residues. The CDR3 DNA reads as TGTGCCAGCAGCCAGCCGGGACAGCCCTACGAGCAGTACTTC. Translation: CASSQPGQPYEQYF. Full variable domain (rest looked up from reference TRBV7-9 and TRBJ2-7): DTGVSQNPRHKITKRGQNVTFRCDPISEHNRLYWYRQTLGQGPEFLTYFQNEAQLEKSRLLSDRFSAERPKGSFSTLEIQRTEQGDSAMYLCASSQPGQPYEQYFGPGTRLTVT.

This clonotype has a handful of counts. The chain uses TRBV15 and TRBJ1-2, with D unresolved. The V end was cut by 1 base, the J end by 0 bases, with 6 bases between. Germline V CDR1 and CDR2: LNHNV, YYDKDF (reference sequence). The CDR3 extends over 14 amino acids. CDR3 DNA: TGTGCCACCAGCAGAGCCCTTACTAACTATGGCTACACCTTC. This sequence encodes CATSRALTNYGYTF. Drawing the rest from reference TRBV15 and TRBJ1-2, the complete variable domain is DAMVIQNPRYQVTQFGKPVTLSCSQTLNHNVMYWYQQKSSQAPKLLFHYYDKDFNNEADTPDNFQSRRPNTSFCFLDIRSPGLGDTAMYLCATSRALTNYGYTFGSGTRLTVV.

For this clonotype: This may arise from a read error, as a much more abundant clone is one base away. V usage is TRBV6-1 and J usage is TRBJ2-3; TRBD1 agrees at 9 bases. The CDR3 is made up of 15 amino acids. Germline V lookup: CDR1 MNHNS, CDR2 SASEGT. CDR3 sequence: CAGSEQGANSDTQYF. For the CDR3, the DNA is TGTGCCGGCAGTGAACAGGGGGCTAATTCAGATACGCAGTATTTT.

This clonotype was picked up many times. The chain recombines TRBV2 with TRBJ1-4; TRBD1 aligns across 9 bases. CDR3 length equals 15 residues. J was trimmed by 5 bases and V by 5 bases; bases with no gene match: 6. Looked up from germline, CDR1 is SNHLY and CDR2 is FYNNEI. The CDR3 bases are TGTGCCAGCAGTTTAAACAGGGGGCAAAATGAAAAACTGTTTTTT. This codes for CASSLNRGQNEKLFF.

The chain uses TRBV7-9 and TRBJ2-3, with 8 bases aligning to TRBD2. CDR1 and CDR2 (germline): SEHNR, FQNEAQ (reference sequence). Trimming at V came to 3 bases and at J to 2 bases, leaving 19 bases not matched to a gene. There are 20 residues in the CDR3. CDR3 coding DNA: TGTGCCAGCAGCTTGGGATTGGTGGTAGCGGGATTGCAATCCACAGATACGCAGTATTTT. It specifies CASSLGLVVAGLQSTDTQYF.

This clonotype was observed a few times. Just one base apart from a much larger clone, this may be a read error. V gene TRBV7-9 combines with J gene TRBJ1-1; D remains unclear. The germline V gene has CDR1 SEHNR and CDR2 FQNEAQ (reference sequence). The CDR3 loop spans 13 amino acids. CDR3 nucleotide sequence: TGTGCCAGCAGCTGGACTGAGAACACTGAAGTTTTCTTT. Its translation is CASSWTENTEVFF.

This clonotype was counted between two and nine times. The CDR3 DNA reads TGCAGTGCTGTAGTAGTCGGGGCCAACGTCCTGACTTTC. As protein: CSAVVVGANVLTF. The rearrangement uses TRBV20-1 and TRBJ2-6; D is unresolved. CDR1 is DFQATT and CDR2 is SNEGSKA in the germline V gene (reference sequence). Deletions cut 5 bases from V and 4 bases from J, with 9 bases between. The CDR3 totals 13 residues.

This clonotype was counted at least ten times. The chain joins TRBV12-3 or TRBV12-4 to TRBJ2-7; D perhaps matches TRBD1 (6 bases). This CDR3 has 15 residues. V was cut by 5 bases and J by 3 bases, with 17 bases left in between. CDR3 nucleotide sequence: TGTGCCAGCAGTCCCCCCGGGACATCAATCTACGAGCAGTACTTC. Residues: CASSPPGTSIYEQYF.

The chain employs TRBV18 and TRBJ2-1; possibly TRBD1 or TRBD2 for D (5 bases each). Deletions cut 3 bases from V and 3 bases from J, with 18 bases between. In germline, CDR1 is KGHSH, CDR2 LQKENI. The CDR3 length is 17 residues. The CDR3 bases are TGTGCCAGCTCACCGATTCTCCTGGGGGATCTCTACAATGAGCAGTTCTTC. Translation: CASSPILLGDLYNEQFF.